This is a list of T cell receptor beta chains from one sample in a study of cytomegalovirus exposure and HLA in healthy donors. The method was immunoSEQ multiplex PCR; TCRdb's version includes in-frame clones alone and lacks a portion of them. This table has around 400,000 clones, roughly 90% appearing once. Specimen: PBMCs. These receptor sequences come from a woman under 30 in good health and CMV-seronegative. Each CDR3 is given with its conserved first and last residue. D genes are given only for firm matches. Expanded clones are given a class, and other clones once, few, many or no size at all.

V gene: TRBV5-1; clone size: NA; D gene: NA; J gene: TRBJ2-2; CDR3 protein: CASSSALGSGYTGELFF; CDR3 DNA: TGCGCCAGCAGTTCGGCCCTCGGGAGCGGGTACACCGGGGAGCTGTTTTTT
V gene: TRBV2; clone size: NA; D gene: TRBD1; J gene: TRBJ2-7; CDR3 protein: CASKSDRVGNYEQYF; CDR3 DNA: TGTGCCAGCAAATCGGACAGGGTGGGGAACTACGAGCAGTACTTC
V gene: TRBV19; clone size: once; D gene: NA; J gene: TRBJ2-7; CDR3 protein: CASSGETGTLSYEQYF; CDR3 DNA: TGTGCCAGTAGTGGGGAGACAGGGACTCTTTCTTACGAGCAGTACTTC
V gene: TRBV7-6; clone size: NA; D gene: NA; J gene: TRBJ2-3; CDR3 protein: CASSLPGDTQYF; CDR3 DNA: TGTGCCAGCAGCCTGCCGGGAGATACGCAGTATTTT
V gene: TRBV6-5; clone size: NA; D gene: NA; J gene: TRBJ1-3; CDR3 protein: CASTYGRGPGNTIYF; CDR3 DNA: TGTGCCAGCACCTACGGGCGGGGGCCTGGAAACACCATATATTTT
V gene: TRBV19; clone size: NA; D gene: TRBD1; J gene: TRBJ1-4; CDR3 protein: CASSSDRGRWNEKLFF; CDR3 DNA: TGTGCCAGCTCCTCGGACAGGGGGCGTTGGAATGAAAAACTGTTTTTT
V gene: TRBV27; clone size: NA; D gene: NA; J gene: TRBJ2-1; CDR3 protein: CASSLGPGYNEQFF; CDR3 DNA: TGTGCCAGCAGTTTAGGTCCCGGGTACAATGAGCAGTTCTTC
V gene: TRBV29-1; clone size: NA; D gene: TRBD2; J gene: TRBJ2-2; CDR3 protein: CSARTSANTGELFF; CDR3 DNA: TGCAGCGCCAGGACTAGCGCGAACACCGGGGAGCTGTTTTTT
V gene: TRBV6-5; clone size: NA; D gene: NA; J gene: TRBJ2-2; CDR3 protein: CASSDLMSTGELFF; CDR3 DNA: TGTGCCAGCAGCGATCTAATGTCGACCGGGGAGCTGTTTTTT
V gene: TRBV10-1; clone size: few; D gene: NA; J gene: TRBJ1-6; CDR3 protein: CASSLGRNSPLHF; CDR3 DNA: TGCGCCAGCAGCCTTGGGCGTAATTCACCCCTCCACTTT
V gene: TRBV14; clone size: NA; D gene: TRBD1; J gene: TRBJ2-6; CDR3 protein: CASSHLGQARSGANVLTF; CDR3 DNA: TGTGCCAGCAGCCATCTCGGACAGGCTCGCTCTGGGGCCAACGTCCTGACTTTC
V gene: TRBV19; clone size: NA; D gene: TRBD1; J gene: TRBJ2-3; CDR3 protein: CASSIRTGVATDTQYF; CDR3 DNA: TGTGCCAGTAGTATTCGGACAGGGGTTGCTACAGATACGCAGTATTTT
V gene: TRBV27; clone size: NA; D gene: NA; J gene: TRBJ2-1; CDR3 protein: CASRGRQSEQFF; CDR3 DNA: TGTGCCAGCAGAGGAAGACAGAGTGAGCAGTTCTTC
V gene: TRBV10-1; clone size: NA; D gene: TRBD1; J gene: TRBJ2-7; CDR3 protein: CASSEFPTGSTYEQYF; CDR3 DNA: TGCGCCAGCAGTGAGTTCCCGACAGGGTCTACGTACGAGCAGTACTTC
V gene: TRBV11-2; clone size: NA; D gene: TRBD1; J gene: TRBJ1-2; CDR3 protein: CASSSPRTGSRYGYTF; CDR3 DNA: TGTGCCAGCAGCTCCCCCCGGACAGGGAGTCGGTATGGCTACACCTTC
V gene: TRBV6-5; clone size: few; D gene: TRBD1; J gene: TRBJ1-1; CDR3 protein: CASSYYRGPSTEAFF; CDR3 DNA: TGTGCCAGCAGTTACTACAGGGGGCCCTCCACTGAAGCTTTCTTT
V gene: TRBV9; clone size: NA; D gene: TRBD2; J gene: TRBJ2-3; CDR3 protein: CASSSGLALDTQYF; CDR3 DNA: TGTGCCAGCAGCTCGGGACTAGCGTTAGATACGCAGTATTTT
V gene: TRBV2; clone size: NA; D gene: NA; J gene: TRBJ2-1; CDR3 protein: CASSDAAHRFEQFF; CDR3 DNA: TGTGCCAGCAGTGATGCGGCTCATCGGTTCGAGCAGTTCTTC
V gene: TRBV27; clone size: NA; D gene: NA; J gene: TRBJ1-5; CDR3 protein: CASSLSGGEGQPQHF; CDR3 DNA: TGTGCCAGCAGTTTAAGTGGGGGGGAAGGGCAGCCCCAGCATTTT
V gene: TRBV6-5; clone size: once; D gene: TRBD1; J gene: TRBJ2-7; CDR3 protein: CASSAGQGVGEQYF; CDR3 DNA: TGTGCCAGCAGTGCGGGACAGGGAGTGGGTGAGCAGTACTTC
V gene: TRBV15; clone size: NA; D gene: NA; J gene: TRBJ1-5; CDR3 protein: CATSPLGTRGGQPQHF; CDR3 DNA: TGTGCCACCAGCCCTTTAGGGACAAGAGGGGGTCAGCCCCAGCATTTT
V gene: TRBV9; clone size: NA; D gene: TRBD1; J gene: TRBJ2-2; CDR3 protein: CASRGQGAINTGELFF; CDR3 DNA: TGTGCCAGCAGGGGACAGGGGGCGATCAACACCGGGGAGCTGTTTTTT
V gene: TRBV7-2; clone size: NA; D gene: TRBD1; J gene: TRBJ2-7; CDR3 protein: CASSPSTGYEQYF; CDR3 DNA: TGTGCCAGCAGCCCATCGACAGGGTACGAGCAGTACTTC
V gene: TRBV19; clone size: NA; D gene: NA; J gene: TRBJ1-5; CDR3 protein: CASSIGGMGQPQHF; CDR3 DNA: TGTGCCAGTAGTATTGGGGGGATGGGTCAGCCCCAGCATTTT
V gene: TRBV6-1; clone size: few; D gene: NA; J gene: TRBJ1-5; CDR3 protein: CAAAGEANQPQHF; CDR3 DNA: TGTGCCGCAGCTGGTGAGGCCAATCAGCCCCAGCATTTT